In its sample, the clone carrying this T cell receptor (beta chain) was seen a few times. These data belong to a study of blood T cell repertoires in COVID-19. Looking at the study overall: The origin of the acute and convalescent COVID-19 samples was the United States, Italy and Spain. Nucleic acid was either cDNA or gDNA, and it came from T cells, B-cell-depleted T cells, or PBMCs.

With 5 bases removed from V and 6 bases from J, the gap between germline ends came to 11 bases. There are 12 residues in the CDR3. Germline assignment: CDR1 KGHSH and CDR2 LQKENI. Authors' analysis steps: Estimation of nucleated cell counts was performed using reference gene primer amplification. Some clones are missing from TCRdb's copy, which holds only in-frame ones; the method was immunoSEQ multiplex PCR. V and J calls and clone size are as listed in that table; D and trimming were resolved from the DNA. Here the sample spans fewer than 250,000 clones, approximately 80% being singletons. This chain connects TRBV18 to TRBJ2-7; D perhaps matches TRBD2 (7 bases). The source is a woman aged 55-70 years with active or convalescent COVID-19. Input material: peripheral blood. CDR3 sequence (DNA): TGTGCCAGCTCAACGAGGGGGGGCGAGCAGTACTTC. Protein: CASSTRGGEQYF.